This T cell receptor (beta chain) came from a study of cytomegalovirus exposure and HLA in healthy donors. Across the whole study: Of all 400 or so donors who were genotyped, 80% to 85% belonged to the Caucasian-associated ancestry cluster.

Germline CDR1 and CDR2: KGHSH and LQKENI. Trimming took 6 bases from V and 7 from J; bases not matched to a gene: 7. The CDR3 contains 14 residues. PCR primers comprised 60 Vbeta and 13 Jbeta primers. Here immunoSEQ multiplex PCR was the method, and the copy in TCRdb shows in-frame clones only, minus some. The repertoire includes 110,000 or so clones, over 75% of them detected once, and 6.9% sits in the top ten. The origin of this receptor is a man aged 25-45 years in good health and CMV-seropositive. The V and J genes are TRBV18 and TRBJ1-4; 8 positions match TRBD1. Input material: PBMCs. In DNA form, the CDR3 reads TGTGCCAGCTCCCTAGGACAGGGTCGTGAAAAACTGTTTTTT. It yields the protein CASSLGQGREKLFF.